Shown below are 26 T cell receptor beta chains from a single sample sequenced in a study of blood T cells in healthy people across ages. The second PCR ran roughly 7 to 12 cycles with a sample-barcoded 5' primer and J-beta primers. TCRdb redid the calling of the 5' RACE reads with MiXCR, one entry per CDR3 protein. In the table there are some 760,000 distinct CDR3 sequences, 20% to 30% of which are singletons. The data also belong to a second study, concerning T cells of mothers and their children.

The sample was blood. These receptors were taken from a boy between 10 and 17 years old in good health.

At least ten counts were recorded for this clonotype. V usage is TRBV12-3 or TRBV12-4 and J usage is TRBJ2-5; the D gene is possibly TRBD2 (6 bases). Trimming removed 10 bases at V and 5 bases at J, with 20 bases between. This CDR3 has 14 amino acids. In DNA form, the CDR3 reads TGTGCCACCTGCATAGGAGGGCCTCAGGAGACCCAGTACTTC. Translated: CATCIGGPQETQYF.

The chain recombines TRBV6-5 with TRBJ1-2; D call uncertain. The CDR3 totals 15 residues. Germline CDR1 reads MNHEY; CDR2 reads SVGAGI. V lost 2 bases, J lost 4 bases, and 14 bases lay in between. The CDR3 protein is CASSYRPVRSYGYTF. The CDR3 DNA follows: TGTGCCAGCAGTTACAGACCCGTCAGGTCCTATGGCTACACCTTC.

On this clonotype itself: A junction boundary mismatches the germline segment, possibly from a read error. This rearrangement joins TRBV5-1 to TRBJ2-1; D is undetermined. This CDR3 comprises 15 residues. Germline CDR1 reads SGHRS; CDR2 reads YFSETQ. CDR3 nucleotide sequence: TGCGCCCGCAGCTTGGAAGGAAACTCCTACAATGAGCAGTTCTTC. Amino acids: CARSLEGNSYNEQFF. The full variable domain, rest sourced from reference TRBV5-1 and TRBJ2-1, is KAGVTQTPRYLIKTRGQQVTLSCSPISGHRSVSWYQQTPGQGLQFLFEYFSETQRNKGNFPGRFSGRQFSNSRSEMNVSTLELGDSALYLCARSLEGNSYNEQFFGPGTRLTVL.

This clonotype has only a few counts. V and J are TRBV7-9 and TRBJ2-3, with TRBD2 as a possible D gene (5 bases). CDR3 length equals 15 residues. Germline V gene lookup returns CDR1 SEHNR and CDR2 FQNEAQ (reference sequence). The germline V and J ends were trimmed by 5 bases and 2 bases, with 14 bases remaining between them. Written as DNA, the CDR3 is TGTGCCAGCAGCCTACTGCTAGCCGTCACAGATACGCAGTATTTT. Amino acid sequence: CASSLLLAVTDTQYF.

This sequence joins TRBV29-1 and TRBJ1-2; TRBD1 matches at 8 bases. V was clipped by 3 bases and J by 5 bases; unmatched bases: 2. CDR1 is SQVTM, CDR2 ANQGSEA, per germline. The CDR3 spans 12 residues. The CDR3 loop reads CSVETGAYGYTF. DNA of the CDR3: TGCAGCGTTGAGACAGGGGCGTATGGCTACACCTTC.

CDR3 amino acids: CASSPGSPTGYEQYF. In DNA form, the CDR3 reads TGTGCCAGCAGCCCGGGATCACCGACGGGCTACGAGCAGTACTTC. The chain employs TRBV7-2 and TRBJ2-5; tentative D call: TRBD2 (5 bases). The J call may be incorrect, as the DNA end agrees better with TRBJ2-7. This CDR3 contains 15 residues. Germline CDR1 reads SGHTA; CDR2 reads FQGNSA.

In DNA form, the CDR3 reads TGTGCCAGCAGCTTAACCGGGACGAGAGATACGCAGTATTTT. Translating it yields CASSLTGTRDTQYF. The rearrangement links TRBV7-6 to TRBJ2-3; D is possibly TRBD1 or TRBD2 (5 bases each). V was clipped by 2 bases and J by 5 bases, with 11 bases between them. The CDR3 is 14 amino acids. Germline V lookup: CDR1 SGHVS, CDR2 FNYEAQ. Full variable domain (missing parts from reference TRBV7-6 and TRBJ2-3): GAGVSQSPRYKVTKRGQDVALRCDPISGHVSLYWYRQALGQGPEFLTYFNYEAQQDKSGLPNDRFSAERPEGSISTLTIQRTEQRDSAMYRCASSLTGTRDTQYFGPGTRLTVL.

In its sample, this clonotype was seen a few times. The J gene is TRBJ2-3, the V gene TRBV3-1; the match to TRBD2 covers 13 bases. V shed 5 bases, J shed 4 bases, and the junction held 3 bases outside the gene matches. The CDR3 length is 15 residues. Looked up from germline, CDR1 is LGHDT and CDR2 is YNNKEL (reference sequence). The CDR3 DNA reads TGTGCCAGCAGCAAGGGACTAGCGGGGTCAGATACGCAGTATTTT. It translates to CASSKGLAGSDTQYF.

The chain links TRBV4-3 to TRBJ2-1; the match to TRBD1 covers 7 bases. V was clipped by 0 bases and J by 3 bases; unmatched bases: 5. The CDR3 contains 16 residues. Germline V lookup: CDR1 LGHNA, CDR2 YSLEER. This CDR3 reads CASSQEGTANYNEQFF. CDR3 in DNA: TGCGCCAGCAGCCAAGAAGGGACAGCAAACTACAATGAGCAGTTCTTC.

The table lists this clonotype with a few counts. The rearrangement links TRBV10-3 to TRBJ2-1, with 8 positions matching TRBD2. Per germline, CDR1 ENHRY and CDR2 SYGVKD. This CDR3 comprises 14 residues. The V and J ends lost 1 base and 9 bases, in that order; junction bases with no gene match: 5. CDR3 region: CAISEWTSPAEQFF. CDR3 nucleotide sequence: TGTGCCATCAGTGAGTGGACTAGCCCCGCTGAGCAGTTCTTC.

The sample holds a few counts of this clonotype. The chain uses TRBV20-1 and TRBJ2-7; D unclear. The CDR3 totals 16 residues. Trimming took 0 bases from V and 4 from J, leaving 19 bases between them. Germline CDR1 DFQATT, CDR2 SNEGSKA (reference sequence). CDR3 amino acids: CSARDKAFGPPYEQYF. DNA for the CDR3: TGCAGTGCTAGAGATAAAGCTTTCGGACCCCCTTACGAGCAGTACTTC.

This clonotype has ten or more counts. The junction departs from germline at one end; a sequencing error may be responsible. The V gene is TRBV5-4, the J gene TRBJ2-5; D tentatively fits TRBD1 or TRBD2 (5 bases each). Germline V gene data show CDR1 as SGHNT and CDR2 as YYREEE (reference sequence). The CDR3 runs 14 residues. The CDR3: CASSLAPGQETQYF. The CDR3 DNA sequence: TGTGCTAGCAGCTTAGCGCCAGGGCAAGAGACCCAGTACTTC. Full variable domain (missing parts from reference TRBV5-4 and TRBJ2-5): ETGVTQSPTHLIKTRGQQVTLRCSSQSGHNTVSWYQQALGQGPQFIFQYYREEENGRGNFPPRFSGLQFPNYSSELNVNALELDDSALYLCASSLAPGQETQYFGPGTRLLVL.

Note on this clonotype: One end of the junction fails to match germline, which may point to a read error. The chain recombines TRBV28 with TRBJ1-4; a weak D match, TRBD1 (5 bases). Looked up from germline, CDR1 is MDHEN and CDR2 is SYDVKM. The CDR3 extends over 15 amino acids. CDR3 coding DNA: TGTCCCAGCAGTCAACCGGGACGGTATAATGAAAAACTGTTTTTT. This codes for CPSSQPGRYNEKLFF. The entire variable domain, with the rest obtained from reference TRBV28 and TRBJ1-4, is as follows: DVKVTQSSRYLVKRTGEKVFLECVQDMDHENMFWYRQDPGLGLRLIYFSYDVKMKEKGDIPEGYSVSREKKERFSLILESASTNQTSMYLCPSSQPGRYNEKLFFGSGTQLSVL.

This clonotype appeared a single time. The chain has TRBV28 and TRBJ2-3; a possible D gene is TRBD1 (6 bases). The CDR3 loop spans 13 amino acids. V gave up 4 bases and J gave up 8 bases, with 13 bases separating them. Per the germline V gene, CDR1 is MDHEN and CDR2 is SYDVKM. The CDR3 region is CASSSDYRVTQYF. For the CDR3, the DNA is TGTGCCAGCAGTTCCGACTACAGGGTTACGCAGTATTTT.

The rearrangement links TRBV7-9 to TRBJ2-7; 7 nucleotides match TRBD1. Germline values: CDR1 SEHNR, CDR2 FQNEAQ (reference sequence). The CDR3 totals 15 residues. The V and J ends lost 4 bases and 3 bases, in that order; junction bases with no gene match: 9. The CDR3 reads CASSSPTGLVYEQYF. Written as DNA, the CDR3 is TGTGCCAGCAGCTCCCCGACAGGGCTTGTCTACGAGCAGTACTTC.

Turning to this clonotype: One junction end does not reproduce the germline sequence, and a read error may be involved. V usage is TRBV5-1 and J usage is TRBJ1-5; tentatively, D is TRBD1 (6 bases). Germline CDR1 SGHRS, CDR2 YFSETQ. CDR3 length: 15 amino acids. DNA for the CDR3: TGCGTCAGCAGCCCCGGGACATCGTCAAATCAGCCCCAGCATTTT. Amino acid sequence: CVSSPGTSSNQPQHF.

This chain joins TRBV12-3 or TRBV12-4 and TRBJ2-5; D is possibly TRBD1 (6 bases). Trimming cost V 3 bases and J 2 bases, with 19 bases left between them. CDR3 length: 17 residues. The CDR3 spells CASSFGWGRGVQETQYF. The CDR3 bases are TGTGCCAGCAGTTTTGGCTGGGGGCGCGGCGTACAAGAGACCCAGTACTTC.

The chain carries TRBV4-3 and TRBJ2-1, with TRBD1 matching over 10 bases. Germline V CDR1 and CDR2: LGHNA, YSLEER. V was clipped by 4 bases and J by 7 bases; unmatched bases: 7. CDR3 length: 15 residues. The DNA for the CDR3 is TGCGCCAGCAGCCTCCGGGACAGGGGAAGGAATGAGCAGTTCTTC. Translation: CASSLRDRGRNEQFF.

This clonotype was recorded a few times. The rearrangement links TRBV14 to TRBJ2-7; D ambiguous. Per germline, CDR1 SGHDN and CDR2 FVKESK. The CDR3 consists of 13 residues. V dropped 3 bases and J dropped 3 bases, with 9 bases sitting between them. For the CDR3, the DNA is TGTGCCAGCAGCCAGGCCACGTACTACGAGCAGTACTTC. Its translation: CASSQATYYEQYF.

CDR3: CASSPRYSDIQYF. CDR3 coding DNA: TGTGCCAGCAGCCCCCGTTATTCCGACATTCAGTACTTC. The chain links TRBV7-9 to TRBJ2-4, with D unresolved. This CDR3 has 13 residues. Trimming shortened V by 5 bases and J by 8 bases, and 13 bases separated the two germline ends. Germline CDR1 and CDR2: SEHNR and FQNEAQ (reference sequence).

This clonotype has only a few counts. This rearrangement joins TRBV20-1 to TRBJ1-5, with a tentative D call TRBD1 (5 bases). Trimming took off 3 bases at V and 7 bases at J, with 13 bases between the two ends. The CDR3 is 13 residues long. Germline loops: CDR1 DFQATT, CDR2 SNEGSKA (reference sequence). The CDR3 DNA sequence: TGCAGTGCTAGTTGGGCCCCAGGGCAGCCCCAGCATTTT. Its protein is CSASWAPGQPQHF.

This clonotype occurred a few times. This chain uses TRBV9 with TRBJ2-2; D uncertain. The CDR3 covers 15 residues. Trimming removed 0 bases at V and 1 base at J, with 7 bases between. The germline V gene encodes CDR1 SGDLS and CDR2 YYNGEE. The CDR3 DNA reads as TGTGCCAGCAGCGTAGGTAACGGGAACACCGGGGAGCTGTTTTTT. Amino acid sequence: CASSVGNGNTGELFF.

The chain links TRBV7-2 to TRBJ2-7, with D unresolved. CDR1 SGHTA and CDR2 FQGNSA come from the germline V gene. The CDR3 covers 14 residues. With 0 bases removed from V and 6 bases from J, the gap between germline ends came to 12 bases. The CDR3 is CASSLALSLGEQYF. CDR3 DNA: TGTGCCAGCAGCTTAGCGCTAAGCCTCGGCGAGCAGTACTTC.

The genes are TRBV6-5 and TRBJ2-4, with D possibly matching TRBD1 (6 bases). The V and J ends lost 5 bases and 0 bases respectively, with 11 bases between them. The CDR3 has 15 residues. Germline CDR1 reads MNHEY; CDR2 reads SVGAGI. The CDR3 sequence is CASSQVGAAKNIQYF. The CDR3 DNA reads TGTGCCAGCAGTCAAGTGGGGGCAGCCAAAAACATTCAGTACTTC.

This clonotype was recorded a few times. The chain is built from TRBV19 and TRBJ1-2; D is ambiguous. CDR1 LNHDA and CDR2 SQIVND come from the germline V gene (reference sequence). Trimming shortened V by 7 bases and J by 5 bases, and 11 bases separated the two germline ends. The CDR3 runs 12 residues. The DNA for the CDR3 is TGTGCCAGTACAGCGGCTTATTATGGCTACACCTTC. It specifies CASTAAYYGYTF.

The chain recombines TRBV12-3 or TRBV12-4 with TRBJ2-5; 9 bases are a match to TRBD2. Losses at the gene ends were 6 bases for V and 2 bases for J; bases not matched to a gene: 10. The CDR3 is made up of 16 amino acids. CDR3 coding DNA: TGTGCCAGCAGGATTTCTAGCGGGGTAGCTCAAGAGACCCAGTACTTC. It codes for CASRISSGVAQETQYF.